A selection of T cell receptor beta chains follows, all from one sample in a study of cytomegalovirus exposure and HLA in healthy donors. The data were produced by immunoSEQ multiplex PCR, yet TCRdb's version contains in-frame clones alone and is incomplete. The sample includes tens of thousands of clones, around four fifths of them seen just once. Sequencing was done on a sample of PBMCs. The source is a woman younger than 30 in good health and CMV-seropositive. Each CDR3 is given with its conserved first and last residue. D genes are given only for firm matches. Clone size appears in some rows only: once, few, many, or a class for an expanded clone.

CDR3nt	CDR3aa	v_gene	j_gene	len	d_gene	abundance
TGTGCTCTCCGAGAGGGGGGGCAGGCCGGGGAGCTGTTTTTT	CALREGGQAGELFF	TRBV2	TRBJ2-2	14	NA	NA
TGCAGCGTTGAAGATTCGCTGAACAGCTCAACGGGGGAGCTGTTTTTT	CSVEDSLNSSTGELFF	TRBV29-1	TRBJ2-2	16	NA	NA
TGCAGCGTTGAATCACAGGTGAACACTGAAGCTTTCTTT	CSVESQVNTEAFF	TRBV29-1	TRBJ1-1	13	NA	NA
TGCGCCAGCAGTAGGACTAGCACAACAGATACGCAGTATTTT	CASSRTSTTDTQYF	TRBV5-1	TRBJ2-3	14	TRBD2	NA
TGCGCCAGCAGCCAAACCTCTGGGGGGTTTGGTGCTTTCTTT	CASSQTSGGFGAFF	TRBV4-1	TRBJ1-1	14	NA	once
TGTGCCAGCCGGAGGGACGGCAGCTACGAGCAGTACTTC	CASRRDGSYEQYF	TRBV6-5	TRBJ2-7	13	NA	once
TGCGCCAGCAGCTTGGCTTTGAGACAGCATTCTCCCCTCCACTTT	CASSLALRQHSPLHF	TRBV5-1	TRBJ1-6	15	NA	NA
TGTGCCAGCAGACGGGAGTTGGGCACCGGGGAGCTGTTTTTT	CASRRELGTGELFF	TRBV28	TRBJ2-2	14	NA	once
TGTGCCAGCAGGAGGGAGGATACGCAGTATTTT	CASRREDTQYF	TRBV6-1	TRBJ2-3	11	NA	few
TGTGCCAGCAGTTCCGGGGGGAATAACAATGAGCAGTTCTTC	CASSSGGNNNEQFF	TRBV27	TRBJ2-1	14	TRBD2	NA
TGTGCCAGCAGCTTAAGGGCAGGGGGCAACTATGGCTACACCTTC	CASSLRAGGNYGYTF	TRBV11-2	TRBJ1-2	15	TRBD1	NA
TGTGCCAGCAGTGAACTGGACAGCGAGAACACTGAAGCTTTCTTT	CASSELDSENTEAFF	TRBV6-1	TRBJ1-1	15	NA	medium-sized
TGTGCCAGTACCGAGGACAGGGCGGCTAACTATGGCTACACCTTC	CASTEDRAANYGYTF	TRBV19	TRBJ1-2	15	TRBD1	NA
TGTGCTAGTGGTTTGCTACTAGAATCTGTCGGGGAGCTGTTTTTT	CASGLLLESVGELFF	TRBV12-5	TRBJ2-2	15	NA	NA
TGCGCCAGCAGCTTGGCCGGAGCGGGAGCTTCTCGGGAGACCCAGTACTTC	CASSLAGAGASRETQYF	TRBV5-1	TRBJ2-5	17	TRBD2	NA
TGCGCCAGCACCAGGACTAGCGGATTCCAAGAGACCCAGTACTTC	CASTRTSGFQETQYF	TRBV5-1	TRBJ2-5	15	TRBD2	NA
TGTGCCAGCAGTTTAGGGGGGAGGGACTACAATGAGCAGTTCTTC	CASSLGGRDYNEQFF	TRBV28	TRBJ2-1	15	TRBD2	few
TGTGCCAGCAGCTTCGACAGGAACACTGAAGCTTTCTTT	CASSFDRNTEAFF	TRBV5-4	TRBJ1-1	13	NA	NA
TGTGCCAGCAGCTTGGCTTTGACAGGGGGCAGGTATACGCAGTATTTT	CASSLALTGGRYTQYF	TRBV5-4	TRBJ2-3	16	TRBD1	NA
TGTGCCAGCAGCAGTTACGAAGGACAGGTTCCTGGCTACACCTTC	CASSSYEGQVPGYTF	TRBV6-5	TRBJ1-2	15	TRBD1	NA
TGCGCCAGCAACACACAGGGGGCTGACACCGGGGAGCTGTTTTTT	CASNTQGADTGELFF	TRBV5-1	TRBJ2-2	15	TRBD1	NA
TGTGCCAGCAGCCTCGGCGTTAGCGGGAGGATCACAGATACGCAGTATTTT	CASSLGVSGRITDTQYF	TRBV5-6	TRBJ2-3	17	TRBD2	NA
TGTGCCAGCAGCCAGGGACAGGGTGGGCGCGAGCAGTACTTC	CASSQGQGGREQYF	TRBV11-1	TRBJ2-7	14	TRBD1	NA
TGCGCCAGCAGCCAAGGGCAGACTAGCGTTGAAGAGCAGTTCTTC	CASSQGQTSVEEQFF	TRBV4-1	TRBJ2-1	15	TRBD2	NA
TGTGCCAGCAGTCAGGGTGGGACAGCCTACAATGAGCAGTTCTTC	CASSQGGTAYNEQFF	TRBV9	TRBJ2-1	15	TRBD1	NA
TGTGCCAGCAGCCTTAGACTCGACAGGGGAAGTTCACCCCTCCACTTT	CASSLRLDRGSSPLHF	TRBV13	TRBJ1-6	16	TRBD1	NA
TGTGCCAGCAGCTTAGGTTTATCTACGTTCATCTCTGGAAACACCATATATTTT	CASSLGLSTFISGNTIYF	TRBV7-9	TRBJ1-3	18	NA	few
TGTGCCAGCAGCAGTGGGCCGGACACTGAAGCTTTCTTT	CASSSGPDTEAFF	TRBV7-8	TRBJ1-1	13	NA	NA
TGTGCCAGCAGCTTGGTAGCTAGCCTCTCCTACAATGAGCAGTTCTTC	CASSLVASLSYNEQFF	TRBV5-6	TRBJ2-1	16	NA	NA
TGTGCCAGCAGCCCGCGGGATGAGCAGTTCTTC	CASSPRDEQFF	TRBV5-5	TRBJ2-1	11	NA	few
TGTGCCAGCGCCAGGGATCAAAGCTCTGGGGCCAACGTCCTGACTTTC	CASARDQSSGANVLTF	TRBV2	TRBJ2-6	16	NA	NA
TGTGCCAGCTCACCACCGTGGTCGCAGGGGAACACCGGGGAGCTGTTTTTT	CASSPPWSQGNTGELFF	TRBV18	TRBJ2-2	17	NA	NA
TGTGCCAGCAGTCCAGTATTCCTAGGTTCTATGGAGACCCAGTACTTC	CASSPVFLGSMETQYF	TRBV7-9	TRBJ2-5	16	NA	NA
TGTGCCAGCAGTGAAGAGGGGAGGGTAAATTCACCCCTCCACTTT	CASSEEGRVNSPLHF	TRBV2	TRBJ1-6	15	NA	NA
TGCGCCAGCAGCCAAGGGACAGGGGTTTACGAGCAGTACTTC	CASSQGTGVYEQYF	TRBV4-1	TRBJ2-7	14	TRBD1	NA
TGTGCCAGCAGCCTAAGAGAGATTGGAAACACCATATATTTT	CASSLREIGNTIYF	TRBV7-9	TRBJ1-3	14	NA	NA
TGTGCCAGCAGTGACTCTGGTCAGGGCTTACGGACAGATACGCAGTATTTT	CASSDSGQGLRTDTQYF	TRBV6-4	TRBJ2-3	17	NA	once
TGTGCCAGTAAAACAGGGATCTCCAGCAATAGCAATCAGCCCCAGCATTTT	CASKTGISSNSNQPQHF	TRBV19	TRBJ1-5	17	NA	NA
TGTGCCAGCAGCTCTTTTGACAGGGACCTTAATAATTCACCCCTCCACTTT	CASSSFDRDLNNSPLHF	TRBV5-4	TRBJ1-6	17	TRBD1	NA
TGTGCTAGCAGCCCAATCGCGGGGGGAACCTACAATGAGCAGTTCTTC	CASSPIAGGTYNEQFF	TRBV7-7	TRBJ2-1	16	TRBD2	NA
TGTGCCTGTAAGCGGGAGGGTGATCACAATGAGCAGTTCTTC	CACKREGDHNEQFF	TRBV30	TRBJ2-1	14	TRBD2	NA
TGTGCCAGCAGCTTAGGGAGCAATGAGCAGTTCTTC	CASSLGSNEQFF	TRBV7-9	TRBJ2-1	12	NA	NA
TGTGCCAGCAGTGAAGCGACAGGCCAAAATGAAAAACTGTTTTTT	CASSEATGQNEKLFF	TRBV6-1	TRBJ1-4	15	NA	NA
TGTGCCAGCAGTTACCAATATAGCTCTGGAAACACCATATATTTT	CASSYQYSSGNTIYF	TRBV6-5	TRBJ1-3	15	NA	NA
TGCGCCAGCAGCCAATCTACTAGCGGGGGAACCCAAGAGACCCAGTACTTC	CASSQSTSGGTQETQYF	TRBV4-1	TRBJ2-5	17	TRBD2	NA
TGTGCCAGCAGCTCAACTAGCGGGGTCCCCTACGAGCAGTACTTC	CASSSTSGVPYEQYF	TRBV7-9	TRBJ2-7	15	TRBD2	NA
TGTGCCAGCAGTTACCTGACTGGCGAGCAGTTCTTC	CASSYLTGEQFF	TRBV6-5	TRBJ2-1	12	NA	NA
TGCAGCGTCACGCGGGGAGCAAGTATTCAAGAGACCCAGTACTTC	CSVTRGASIQETQYF	TRBV29-1	TRBJ2-5	15	NA	NA
TGTGCCAGCAGCTTAGACAGGAGTATGAACACTGAAGCTTTCTTT	CASSLDRSMNTEAFF	TRBV7-9	TRBJ1-1	15	NA	NA
TGCGCCAGCAGTGGAGACAGAGCGCATCAGCCCCAGCATTTT	CASSGDRAHQPQHF	TRBV10-2	TRBJ1-5	14	NA	NA
TGTGCCAGTAGTGCCTCGGGAGGGCCAGGGTACGAGCAGTACTTC	CASSASGGPGYEQYF	TRBV19	TRBJ2-7	15	TRBD2	once
TGCGTCAGCAGCTTGTTGGGCGCCGGGACAGTGAACACTGAAGCTTTCTTT	CVSSLLGAGTVNTEAFF	TRBV5-1	TRBJ1-1	17	TRBD1	NA
TGTGCCAGCAGTGGTACCACAGGGGTGTGGGCAGATACGCAGTATTTT	CASSGTTGVWADTQYF	TRBV28	TRBJ2-3	16	TRBD1	NA
TGCAGTGCTCGGAGTGGCGGGGAGCTGTTTTTT	CSARSGGELFF	TRBV20-1	TRBJ2-2	11	NA	NA
TGTGCCAGCAGCGGCGACAGGGGTCGACCCCGGTATGGCTACACCTTC	CASSGDRGRPRYGYTF	TRBV9	TRBJ1-2	16	TRBD1	NA
TGTGCCACCAGCAGAGATTTAACAGAAGTTAACTATGGCTACACCTTC	CATSRDLTEVNYGYTF	TRBV15	TRBJ1-2	16	NA	NA